Sequencing of this T cell receptor beta chain was carried out in a study of cytomegalovirus exposure and HLA in healthy donors. Vbeta (60) and Jbeta (13) primers were used in the PCR. Profiled with immunoSEQ multiplex PCR; TCRdb holds only in-frame clones, not every one. The data contain approximately 73,000 clones, roughly three quarters of them singletons. The V gene's germline CDR1 is MNHNS and CDR2 SASEGT. The CDR3 loop spans 15 amino acids. The ends lost 2 bases at V and 4 bases at J; junction bases unmatched: 3. Sequencing was carried out using PBMCs. The rearrangement uses TRBV6-1 and TRBJ2-1; 9 positions match TRBD1. The clonotype was recovered from a woman between 35 and 50 years old in good health and CMV-seropositive. CDR3 sequence: CASSEPGTGYNEQFF. Written as DNA, the CDR3 is TGTGCCAGCAGTGAACCCGGGACAGGGTACAATGAGCAGTTCTTC.